This record concerns one T cell receptor (beta chain) sequence. No antigen is known for it. This CDR3 is built from 14 residues. The ends were cut back, 0 bases at V and 5 bases at J, with 8 bases in the middle. Per the germline V gene, CDR1 is GTSNPN and CDR2 is SVGIG (reference sequence). This sample was included in a study of vaccination and CD4 T cells after COVID-19. Regarding treatment: approximately nine-day PBMC culture with coronavirus spike peptide pools or control peptides (ViraFEST assay). The unexposed donor's CD4+ T cells were collected before the COVID-19 pandemic (2011-2018). The Oncomine TCR Beta short-read assay sequenced DNA from cultured CD4+ T cells. Using its own MiXCR run on the PCR reads, TCRdb lists one record per CDR3 protein. The table includes approximately 8,600 distinct CDR3 sequences, under 55% detected once.

Sequenced: CD4+ T cells from blood, cultured in vitro. This rearrangement joins TRBV30 to TRBJ1-6, with TRBD1 as a possible D gene (6 bases). The sequence was obtained from a human donor in good health. The CDR3 region is CAWSVNRDNSPLHF. The CDR3 bases are TGTGCCTGGAGTGTCAACAGGGATAATTCACCCCTCCACTTT.